This entry lists 23 T cell receptor beta chains sequenced from one sample in a study of long-term antiretroviral therapy in people with HIV. An immunoSEQ assay, version v3.0, was performed at survey level. Measured with immunoSEQ multiplex PCR; TCRdb has only the in-frame clones, and not every one. The table lists 20,000 to 30,000 clones, 80% to 90% of them singletons. Sequences were derived from unsorted PBMCs, sampled 3 years after starting antiretroviral therapy. The receptors stem from a young man with HIV.

The chain links TRBV6-5 to TRBJ1-2; 8 nucleotides align to TRBD1. Looked up from germline, CDR1 is MNHEY and CDR2 is SVGAGI. The V and J ends lost 0 bases and 8 bases, in that order; junction bases with no gene match: 5. This CDR3 region has 14 residues. The CDR3 DNA reads as TGTGCCAGCAGTTACTCTGGACAGGGTTACGGCTACACCTTC. Its protein product is CASSYSGQGYGYTF.

This clone came up once. The gene calls are TRBV7-9 and TRBJ1-2; D is undetermined. The length of the CDR3 is 15 residues. The germline V and J ends were trimmed by 5 bases and 4 bases, with 17 bases remaining between them. Germline CDR1 is SEHNR and CDR2 is FQNEAQ (reference sequence). CDR3 DNA sequence: TGTGCCAGCAGCCCCTACGACGGGCCACGCTATGGCTACACCTTC. Translating gives CASSPYDGPRYGYTF.

The rearrangement uses TRBV6-1 and TRBJ1-5; D not resolved. The CDR3 spans 14 residues. The ends were cut back, 8 bases at V and 2 bases at J, with 13 bases in the middle. Germline CDR1 and CDR2: MNHNS and SASEGT. CDR3 nucleotides: TGTGCCAGCGAACCCGTTGGGGGCAATCAGCCCCAGCATTTT. Its protein is CASEPVGGNQPQHF.

The CDR3 DNA reads TGTGCCAGCAGCTTATTGTTTGGAGATGAGCAGTTCTTC. Its translation is CASSLLFGDEQFF. The V gene is TRBV11-2, the J gene TRBJ2-1; D is unresolved. Trimming cost V 2 bases and J 8 bases, with 10 bases left between them. Germline V gives CDR1 SGHAT, CDR2 FQNNGV. This CDR3 comprises 13 residues.

Details on this clone: The junction departs from germline at one end; a sequencing error may be responsible. This chain uses TRBV5-4 with TRBJ2-3; 11 bases fit TRBD2. The CDR3 runs to 16 residues. Germline-derived CDR1 and CDR2 are SGHNT and YYREEE (reference sequence). The CDR3, as DNA: TGTGCCAGCAGCCCGGCGGGGACTAGCGGTACAGGTACGCAGTATTTT. Translating gives CASSPAGTSGTGTQYF. Looking up the rest from reference TRBV5-4 and TRBJ2-3 gives the full variable domain: ETGVTQSPTHLIKTRGQQVTLRCSSQSGHNTVSWYQQALGQGPQFIFQYYREEENGRGNFPPRFSGLQFPNYSSELNVNALELDDSALYLCASSPAGTSGTGTQYFGPGTRLTVL.

This clone was seen a few times. The V gene is TRBV18, the J gene TRBJ1-5; no clear D gene. The V end was cut by 6 bases, the J end by 4 bases, with 10 bases between. The CDR3 is 13 amino acids. Germline V gene lookup returns CDR1 KGHSH and CDR2 LQKENI. The CDR3 is CASSVSGNQPQHF. The CDR3 region has the DNA TGTGCCAGCTCGGTCAGTGGGAATCAGCCCCAGCATTTT.

The rearrangement uses TRBV30 and TRBJ2-7; tentatively, D is TRBD2 (6 bases). The CDR3 is 14 residues long. The germline V and J ends were trimmed by 0 bases and 0 bases, with 9 bases remaining between them. CDR1 GTSNPN and CDR2 SVGIG come from the germline V gene (reference sequence). The chain's CDR3 is CAWSVAGSSYEQYF. CDR3 bases: TGTGCCTGGAGTGTTGCGGGGAGCTCCTACGAGCAGTACTTC.

The rearrangement joins TRBV29-1 to TRBJ2-2; D not certain. V lost 5 bases to trimming and J lost 2 bases, with 6 bases between them. In germline, CDR1 is SQVTM, CDR2 ANQGSEA. The CDR3 extends over 12 amino acids. Here the CDR3 reads CSVLVNTGELFF. The CDR3 DNA sequence: TGCAGCGTTTTAGTAAACACCGGGGAGCTGTTTTTT.

The chain is built from TRBV6-5 and TRBJ1-1, with 9 bases identical to TRBD1. After removal of 6 bases from V and 6 bases from J, the junction contained 8 bases not matched to a gene. The germline gives CDR1 MNHEY, CDR2 SVGAGI. The CDR3 is 14 residues long. The CDR3 DNA reads TGTGCCAGCAGGTTACAGGGGGCTCTGGCTGAAGCTTTCTTT. Translating it yields CASRLQGALAEAFF.

This chain joins TRBV11-2 and TRBJ2-7; D is tentatively TRBD1 or TRBD2 (5 bases each). The CDR3 length is 13 residues. Germline lookup yields CDR1 SGHAT and CDR2 FQNNGV. Trimming stripped 4 bases from V and 6 bases from J, with 13 bases between. CDR3 nucleotides: TGTGCCAGCAGCTCACGGGGCGTGGGCGAGCAGTACTTC. This gives the protein CASSSRGVGEQYF.

The gene calls are TRBV28 and TRBJ2-7; D not certain. V shed 6 bases and J shed 4 bases, with 7 bases lying between them. The CDR3 is 11 residues long. Germline V gene sequence: CDR1 MDHEN, CDR2 SYDVKM. DNA for the CDR3: TGTGCCAGCAGCGATTGGTACGAGCAGTACGTC. Amino acids: CASSDWYEQYV.

The chain carries TRBV11-2 and TRBJ1-1; the D gene is possibly TRBD1 (5 bases). In germline, CDR1 is SGHAT, CDR2 FQNNGV. The CDR3 covers 17 residues. V was cut by 7 bases and J by 4 bases, with 25 bases left in between. The CDR3 coding sequence is TGTGCCAGCACCCCCAATGGGAGGGGCGGGGAGGGCACTGAAGCTTTCTTT. Encoded protein: CASTPNGRGGEGTEAFF.

The CDR3 is CASSLEAGSYNEQFF. The CDR3 DNA is TGTGCCAGCAGCTTGGAGGCAGGCTCCTACAATGAGCAGTTCTTC. The V gene is TRBV5-5, the J gene TRBJ2-1; no clear D. V lost 0 bases to trimming and J lost 0 bases, with 7 bases between them. CDR3 length: 15 amino acids. The germline V gene has CDR1 SGHKS and CDR2 YYEKEE (reference sequence).

The V gene is TRBV5-5, the J gene TRBJ2-3; D tentatively fits TRBD1 or TRBD2 (6 bases each). The germline gives CDR1 SGHKS, CDR2 YYEKEE (reference sequence). V lost 4 bases, J lost 0 bases, and 18 bases lay in between. The CDR3 is made up of 17 amino acids. The CDR3 is CASSPRGRYTSTDTQYF. DNA for the CDR3: TGTGCCAGCAGCCCCCGGGGGCGGTATACTAGCACAGATACGCAGTATTTT.

This clone turned up a few times. CDR3: CASSEEGFTYYEQYV. Written as DNA, the CDR3 is TGTGCCAGCAGTGAAGAGGGATTTACCTACTACGAGCAGTACGTC. The J gene is TRBJ2-7, the V gene TRBV2; D unclear. With 1 base removed from V and 3 bases from J, the gap between germline ends came to 13 bases. Germline CDR1 reads SNHLY; CDR2 reads FYNNEI. The CDR3 loop spans 15 amino acids.

The chain has TRBV6-5 and TRBJ1-2; D not certain. V lost 6 bases and J 2 bases, leaving 13 bases between the germline ends. Looked up from germline, CDR1 is MNHEY and CDR2 is SVGAGI. This CDR3 has 14 amino acids. The CDR3 region is CASRKGGVNYGYTF. The CDR3 DNA is TGTGCCAGCAGAAAAGGTGGGGTAAACTATGGCTACACCTTC.

The gene calls are TRBV27 and TRBJ2-7, with a tentative D call TRBD1 (6 bases). V was shortened by 4 bases and J by 5 bases, with 15 bases between the two germline ends. In germline, CDR1 is MNHEY, CDR2 SMNVEV (reference sequence). The CDR3 consists of 14 residues. The CDR3 bases are TGTGCCAGCAGTTCCCCCCAGGGGCTCGACGAGCAGTACTTC. Translated, it gives CASSSPQGLDEQYF.

The V and J genes are TRBV18 and TRBJ2-5, with D perhaps matching TRBD1 (6 bases). The germline V and J ends were trimmed by 1 base and 0 bases, with 18 bases remaining between them. CDR3 size: 18 residues. Germline V gives CDR1 KGHSH, CDR2 LQKENI. The CDR3, as DNA: TGTGCCAGCTCACCACAGGTTCTCAGCGGACAGTACCAAGAGACCCAGTACTTC. Amino acids: CASSPQVLSGQYQETQYF.

The CDR3 here is CASSVGTGGTEAFF. In DNA, the CDR3 is TGTGCCAGCAGTGTAGGGACAGGGGGCACTGAAGCTTTCTTT. The chain links TRBV6-5 to TRBJ1-1; 11 bases line up with TRBD1. This CDR3 has 14 amino acids. Per the germline V gene, CDR1 is MNHEY and CDR2 is SVGAGI. J lost 4 bases, V lost 5 bases, and 3 bases had no gene match.

This chain connects TRBV11-2 to TRBJ2-3; TRBD1 is a possible D gene (5 bases). The V gene's germline CDR1 is SGHAT and CDR2 FQNNGV. The CDR3 loop spans 13 amino acids. The V and J ends lost 9 bases and 2 bases respectively, with 12 bases between them. CDR3 sequence: CASGRGLTDTQYF. The CDR3 nucleotides are TGTGCCAGTGGTAGGGGCCTCACAGATACGCAGTATTTT.

The V call is TRBV9, the J call TRBJ1-3; possibly TRBD1 for D (5 bases). Germline CDR1 SGDLS, CDR2 YYNGEE. The CDR3 is 15 residues long. Trimming shortened V by 0 bases and J by 2 bases, and 9 bases separated the two germline ends. The chain's CDR3 is CASSVAGTAGNTIYF. Written as DNA, the CDR3 is TGTGCCAGCAGCGTAGCCGGGACGGCTGGAAACACCATATATTTT.

The chain couples TRBV6-5 to TRBJ2-1, with 8 bases aligning to TRBD2. After removal of 7 bases from V and 7 bases from J, the junction contained 6 bases not matched to a gene. Germline CDR1 is MNHEY and CDR2 is SVGAGI. The CDR3 covers 13 residues. CDR3 coding DNA: TGTGCCAGCACCAACGGGGGGGCGAATGAGCAGTTCTTC. Residues: CASTNGGANEQFF.

The chain employs TRBV15 and TRBJ2-5, with TRBD1 matching over 9 bases. With V trimmed by 3 bases and J by 7 bases, 6 bases remained unmatched. The CDR3 contains 14 residues. The germline V gene encodes CDR1 LNHNV and CDR2 YYDKDF (reference sequence). The CDR3 loop is CATSREQGAGTQYF. The DNA for the CDR3 is TGTGCCACCAGCAGGGAACAGGGGGCTGGGACCCAGTACTTC.